This TCR beta chain emerged from a study of graft-versus-host responses after intestinal transplantation. Background on the study: Every recipient had anti-thymocyte globulin induction and 2 to 4 years of tacrolimus plus steroids.

With regard to this clone: What it binds is unknown.

Study results and caveats: In recipient marrow, GvH clones were found, and some appeared first in ileum or blood. Circulating GvH clone levels at their peak were associated with HvG declines (early post-transplant). Allografts from individuals with graft-donor T cell macrochimerism displayed high graft-versus-host to host-versus-graft clonal ratios.

Using immunoSEQ multiplex PCR, the repertoire was profiled, and TCRdb retains in-frame clones only, with some absent. The repertoire consists of some 140,000 clones, with about 93% occurring once and the leading ten covering approximately 0.2%. The receptor was derived from a human donor who received an intestinal transplant. Sequencing used unstimulated CD4+ T cells sorted from spleen or lymph node cells, obtained before intestinal transplant.

This CDR3 is CASSEGPGLAGVNEQFF. CDR3 in DNA: TGTGCCAGCAGCGAGGGTCCGGGACTAGCGGGAGTCAATGAGCAGTTCTTC. The rearrangement uses TRBV9 and TRBJ2-1, with 14 bases lining up with TRBD2. Losses at the gene ends were 3 bases for V and 6 bases for J; bases not matched to a gene: 8. CDR1 and CDR2 from the germline V gene are SGDLS and YYNGEE. The CDR3 is 17 amino acids.